The clone carrying this T cell receptor (beta chain) was seen ten or more times. Its antigen remains unknown. The data were taken from a study of Graves' ophthalmopathy and Graves' hyperthyroidism. RNA transcripts served as template for amplifying TCR beta CDR3 sequences. HTBI-primed first-round RT-PCR preceded second-round multiplex PCR. TCRdb recomputed calls from the multiplex PCR reads with MiXCR, one row per CDR3 protein. This sample has a few hundred thousand distinct CDR3 sequences, with about 17% found just once. Looked up from germline, CDR1 is DFQATT and CDR2 is SNEGSKA (reference sequence). The CDR3 contains 15 residues. Overall study findings and caveats: Discrimination between ophthalmopathy and stable hyperthyroidism by a 13-signature model showed 87.88% sensitivity and about 80% specificity.

Hyperthyroidism is called stable when no ophthalmopathy develops within 18 months of follow-up. Pregnant or lactating patients and those with other autoimmune diseases or uncontrolled infections were excluded. The sequencing sample was made of peripheral blood. This chain links TRBV20-1 with TRBJ1-5; no clear D. The TCR comes from an adult woman with stable Graves' hyperthyroidism. The CDR3 sequence: CSAWVRGRGNQPQHF. The CDR3 nucleotides are TGCAGCGCATGGGTCCGAGGGCGCGGGAATCAGCCCCAGCATTTT.